The 19 T cell receptor beta chains listed next were all sequenced from one sample in a study of blood T cell repertoires in COVID-19. Clones were read by immunoSEQ multiplex PCR, and TCRdb kept only the in-frame ones, dropping some. The data show more than 95,000 clones, about 80% seen once. The sequenced material came from peripheral blood. The origin of the receptors is a human donor in a cohort sampled during active COVID-19.

The CDR3 spells CASRLTGAGNTIYF. CDR3 bases: TGCGCCAGCAGACTCACAGGGGCTGGAAACACCATATATTTT. This chain uses TRBV5-1 with TRBJ1-3; 7 bases are a match to TRBD1. This CDR3 contains 14 residues. From germline, CDR1 is SGHRS and CDR2 YFSETQ. V shed 5 bases, J shed 2 bases, and the junction held 4 bases outside the gene matches.

This rearrangement joins TRBV18 to TRBJ1-2; the match to TRBD1 covers 7 bases. Per the germline V gene, CDR1 is KGHSH and CDR2 is LQKENI. The ends lost 2 bases at V and 4 bases at J; junction bases unmatched: 13. The CDR3 spans 17 residues. In DNA form, the CDR3 reads TGTGCCAGCTCACCAGGCACACAACAGGGGCGGAGCTATGGCTACACCTTC. Its protein product is CASSPGTQQGRSYGYTF.

This clone was seen only once. The chain is built from TRBV5-4 and TRBJ2-5; TRBD1 agrees at 12 bases. Trimming cost V 3 bases and J 1 base; bases outside gene matches: 1. The germline CDR1 and CDR2 sequences are SGHNT and YYREEE (reference sequence). CDR3 length: 15 amino acids. CDR3 in amino acids: CASSWGQGAQETQYF. The CDR3 bases are TGTGCCAGCAGCTGGGGACAGGGGGCCCAAGAGACCCAGTACTTC.

The chain uses TRBV10-3 and TRBJ2-7, with 7 bases matching TRBD1. CDR1 and CDR2 from the germline V gene are ENHRY and SYGVKD. The CDR3 runs 14 residues. Losses at the gene ends were 6 bases for V and 2 bases for J; bases not matched to a gene: 7. The CDR3 bases are TGTGCCATCAGGAAGGGGACAGCAGCCTACGAGCAGTACTTC. This gives the protein CAIRKGTAAYEQYF.

The chain recombines TRBV20-1 with TRBJ2-3, with no clear D. Trimming removed 3 bases from V and 4 bases from J, with 11 bases in between. The CDR3 totals 13 residues. CDR1 DFQATT and CDR2 SNEGSKA come from the germline V gene (reference sequence). The chain's CDR3 is CSASFPSSDTQYF. As DNA, the CDR3 is TGCAGTGCTAGTTTCCCTTCGTCAGATACGCAGTATTTT.

This clone was picked up a small number of times. This sequence joins TRBV7-9 and TRBJ1-5; TRBD1 matches at 9 bases. V lost 1 base to trimming and J lost 7 bases; unmatched junction nucleotides: 17. The CDR3 is 19 amino acids. From germline, CDR1 is SEHNR and CDR2 FQNEAQ (reference sequence). The CDR3 spells CASSLVFRRTGEGSQPQHF. In nucleotides, the CDR3 is TGTGCCAGCAGCTTAGTGTTCCGCCGGACAGGGGAGGGGAGCCAGCCCCAGCATTTT. Complete variable domain (other parts from reference TRBV7-9 and TRBJ1-5): DTGVSQNPRHKITKRGQNVTFRCDPISEHNRLYWYRQTLGQGPEFLTYFQNEAQLEKSRLLSDRFSAERPKGSFSTLEIQRTEQGDSAMYLCASSLVFRRTGEGSQPQHFGDGTRLSIL.

This clone qualifies as medium-sized. CDR3 sequence (DNA): TGTGCCAGCACCTCCCAGGGCGCCGGGGAGCTGTTTTTT. As protein: CASTSQGAGELFF. This chain uses TRBV2 with TRBJ2-2; possible D gene TRBD1, 5 bases. Between the trimmed V and J ends, which lost 7 bases and 6 bases, there was a span of 12 bases. CDR3 length: 13 residues. Germline V gene data show CDR1 as SNHLY and CDR2 as FYNNEI.

This clone was detected a few times. V is TRBV10-3 and J is TRBJ1-6, with 7 bases aligning to TRBD1. In germline, CDR1 is ENHRY, CDR2 SYGVKD. This CDR3 contains 16 residues. Trimming took 6 bases from V and 0 from J; bases not matched to a gene: 5. CDR3 loop: CAISGTASSYNSPLHF. DNA of the CDR3: TGTGCCATCAGCGGGACAGCGAGCTCCTATAATTCACCCCTCCACTTT.

The CDR3 loop is CASQVGQASNQPQHF. Written as DNA, the CDR3 is TGTGCCAGCCAAGTGGGACAGGCTAGCAATCAGCCCCAGCATTTT. The rearrangement joins TRBV2 to TRBJ1-5, with 8 bases that match TRBD1. The CDR3 is 15 residues long. Germline V lookup: CDR1 SNHLY, CDR2 FYNNEI. Trimming took 8 bases from V and 0 from J; bases not matched to a gene: 6.

By sample fraction, this clone is large. The CDR3 coding sequence is TGTGCCAGCAGCGTAGGACAGGGGGGTGAGCAGTTCTTC. Its translation is CASSVGQGGEQFF. The rearrangement joins TRBV9 to TRBJ2-1; 9 positions match TRBD1. Germline lookup yields CDR1 SGDLS and CDR2 YYNGEE. The CDR3 contains 13 residues. The V segment lost 0 bases and the J segment 9 bases; nucleotides outside the gene matches: 1.

This chain links TRBV4-3 with TRBJ1-1, with TRBD1 as a possible D gene (5 bases). Looked up from germline, CDR1 is LGHNA and CDR2 is YSLEER. Trimming took off 5 bases at V and 10 bases at J, with 17 bases between the two ends. The length of the CDR3 is 13 residues. The CDR3 DNA reads TGCGCCAGCAGCTTGGGGGGAGAGTTTAGAGCTTTCTTT. Its protein product is CASSLGGEFRAFF.

This sequence joins TRBV25-1 and TRBJ2-1; 16 bases line up with TRBD2. V gave up 6 bases and J gave up 8 bases; unmatched junction bases: 7. The germline V gene has CDR1 MGHDK and CDR2 SYGVNS. The CDR3 has 16 amino acids. CDR3 residues: CASRRRGLAGGDEQFF. CDR3 nucleotide sequence: TGTGCCAGCAGGCGCCGGGGACTAGCGGGGGGGGATGAGCAGTTCTTC.

The genes are TRBV15 and TRBJ2-3, with 9 bases that match TRBD2. The CDR3 length is 17 residues. Germline V CDR1 and CDR2: LNHNV, YYDKDF (reference sequence). V lost 1 base, J lost 3 bases, and 8 bases stayed unmatched. CDR3 protein: CATSRAGSGGLTDTQYF. In DNA form, the CDR3 reads TGTGCCACCAGCAGAGCGGGAAGCGGGGGGCTGACAGATACGCAGTATTTT.

There are a few counts of this clone. This sequence joins TRBV2 and TRBJ1-1; D remains ambiguous. Germline V gives CDR1 SNHLY, CDR2 FYNNEI. The CDR3 extends over 11 amino acids. V was cut by 6 bases and J by 5 bases, with 7 bases left in between. CDR3 sequence reads: CASSARTEAFF. The CDR3 DNA reads as TGTGCCAGCAGCGCCCGGACTGAAGCTTTCTTT.

V is TRBV2 and J is TRBJ2-1, with TRBD2 matching over 11 bases. This CDR3 is built from 14 residues. From germline, CDR1 is SNHLY and CDR2 FYNNEI. V shed 5 bases and J 8 bases; nucleotides not matched to a gene: 5. The CDR3: CASSRLAGRDEQFF. As DNA, the CDR3 is TGTGCCAGCAGTCGACTAGCGGGGAGGGATGAGCAGTTCTTC. Full variable domain (remainder filled in from reference TRBV2 and TRBJ2-1): EPEVTQTPSHQVTQMGQEVILRCVPISNHLYFYWYRQILGQKVEFLVSFYNNEISEKSEIFDDQFSVERPDGSNFTLKIRSTKLEDSAMYFCASSRLAGRDEQFFGPGTRLTVL.

V usage is TRBV2 and J usage is TRBJ1-6; TRBD1 matches at 8 bases. After removal of 6 bases from V and 5 bases from J, the junction contained 6 bases not matched to a gene. CDR1 is SNHLY and CDR2 is FYNNEI in the germline V gene. The CDR3 runs to 15 residues. DNA of the CDR3: TGTGCCAGCAGAGGGACAGGACAGAATAATTCACCCCTCCACTTT. This encodes CASRGTGQNNSPLHF.

This clone was found a few times. The genes are TRBV19 and TRBJ1-2; D is undetermined. CDR1 and CDR2 (germline): LNHDA, SQIVND (reference sequence). The CDR3 spans 16 residues. With 7 bases removed from V and 2 bases from J, the gap between germline ends came to 20 bases. Here the CDR3 reads CASTLGSQSENYGYTF. Here the CDR3 DNA reads TGTGCCAGTACCCTGGGGAGTCAGTCGGAAAACTATGGCTACACCTTC.

The table lists this clone with a few counts. This chain joins TRBV19 and TRBJ1-2; D is unclear. CDR3 size: 12 residues. V was pared by 7 bases and J by 8 bases, with 14 bases between. CDR1 and CDR2 from the germline V gene are LNHDA and SQIVND (reference sequence). The CDR3 DNA reads TGTGCCAGTACCCTGCTGGAGGGAGGCTACACCTTC. This encodes CASTLLEGGYTF.

The chain links TRBV6-2 or TRBV6-3 to TRBJ2-1, with 13 bases that match TRBD2. Germline assignment: CDR1 MNHEY and CDR2 SVGEGT. V shed 2 bases and J 0 bases; nucleotides not matched to a gene: 7. This CDR3 is built from 19 residues. CDR3 sequence reads: CASSYRGRLAGGSYNEQFF. The CDR3 DNA is TGTGCCAGCAGTTACAGGGGCCGACTAGCGGGGGGCTCCTACAATGAGCAGTTCTTC.